These 15 T cell receptor beta chains were all obtained from the same sample, sequenced in a study of T cells in Graves' hyperthyroidism and ophthalmopathy. RNA transcripts gave rise to amplified TCR beta CDR3 regions. HTBI primers drove first-round RT-PCR of the TCR CDR3. TCRdb reprocessed the multiplex PCR reads with MiXCR, giving one entry per CDR3 protein. The table lists hundreds of thousands of distinct CDR3 sequences, around a sixth of them singletons, with 25% to 30% in the top ten. Sequences were obtained from blood. The receptors were gathered from a young woman with Graves' hyperthyroidism that later progressed to Graves' ophthalmopathy.

This clonotype was seen repeatedly, ten times or more. The chain joins TRBV30 to TRBJ1-2; possible D gene TRBD1, 6 bases. V was pared by 0 bases and J by 2 bases, with 13 bases between. Germline values: CDR1 GTSNPN, CDR2 SVGIG (reference sequence). This CDR3 is 15 amino acids long. For the CDR3, the DNA is TGTGCCTGGAGTGTACACAGGGATGGGAACTATGGCTACACCTTC. It is translated as CAWSVHRDGNYGYTF.

This clonotype was detected ten times or more. The chain employs TRBV7-9 and TRBJ1-1, with D perhaps matching TRBD1 (6 bases). This CDR3 has 14 residues. With 10 bases removed from V and 2 bases from J, the gap between germline ends came to 17 bases. CDR1 SEHNR and CDR2 FQNEAQ come from the germline V gene (reference sequence). CDR3 in amino acids: CATYDPGTNTEAFF. The CDR3 coding sequence is TGTGCCACCTATGACCCCGGGACAAACACTGAAGCTTTCTTT.

This clonotype occurred many times. The gene calls are TRBV12-3 or TRBV12-4 and TRBJ1-5; TRBD1 is a possible D gene (5 bases). V gave up 2 bases and J gave up 7 bases, with 12 bases separating them. The CDR3 consists of 14 residues. The CDR3 DNA is TGTGCCAGCAGTTTATTGGGGGTGGAACAGCCCCAGCATTTT. It is translated as CASSLLGVEQPQHF.

A remark on this clonotype: A read error is possible here, since a much larger clone lies one base away. J is TRBJ2-3 and V is TRBV7-9; the match to TRBD2 covers 15 bases. CDR3 length: 17 amino acids. Trimming removed 5 bases from V and 4 bases from J; junction bases left unmatched: 7. The germline V gene has CDR1 SEHNR and CDR2 FQNEAQ (reference sequence). CDR3 sequence: CASSQGLAGGYADTQYF. The CDR3, as DNA: TGTGCCAGCAGCCAAGGACTAGCGGGAGGGTACGCAGATACGCAGTATTTT.

This clonotype was seen repeatedly, ten times or more. The J gene is TRBJ2-7, the V gene TRBV10-3, with 7 bases aligning to TRBD2. The CDR3 covers 15 residues. V gave up 1 base and J gave up 0 bases; unmatched junction bases: 3. The germline gives CDR1 ENHRY, CDR2 SYGVKD. The CDR3 loop is CAISEYGGNSYEQYF. The CDR3 DNA is TGTGCCATCAGTGAGTACGGGGGGAACTCCTACGAGCAGTACTTC.

This clonotype was seen repeatedly, ten times or more. This chain connects TRBV27 to TRBJ2-7, with D perhaps matching TRBD1 (6 bases). This CDR3 contains 13 residues. CDR1 and CDR2 (germline): MNHEY, SMNVEV (reference sequence). Trimming stripped 4 bases from V and 6 bases from J, with 13 bases between. The DNA for the CDR3 is TGTGCCAGCAGTTACAGGGCGAGTCGCGAGCAGTACTTC. This translates into CASSYRASREQYF.

This clonotype was found a few times. V is TRBV20-1 and J is TRBJ1-6; no firm D call. CDR3 length: 14 residues. The germline V and J ends were trimmed by 5 bases and 2 bases, with 10 bases remaining between them. Germline CDR1 and CDR2: DFQATT and SNEGSKA (reference sequence). The CDR3 loop reads CSAPARAYNSPLHF. The CDR3 region has the DNA TGCAGTGCTCCAGCCCGCGCCTATAATTCACCCCTCCACTTT.

This clonotype was recorded at least ten times. CDR3 region: CASSYGRLAGGSTDTQYF. Here the CDR3 DNA reads TGTGCCAGCAGTTACGGGAGACTAGCGGGAGGGTCTACAGATACGCAGTATTTT. The gene calls are TRBV6-2 or TRBV6-3 and TRBJ2-3, with TRBD2 identical over 14 bases. The CDR3 length is 18 residues. With 2 bases clipped from V and 3 bases from J, the junction kept 7 bases outside the gene matches. Germline V gene sequence: CDR1 MNHEY, CDR2 SVGEGT.

About this clonotype: A clone one base away is much larger, so this may be a read error. The V and J genes are TRBV2 and TRBJ2-2; D possibly corresponds to TRBD1 (6 bases). Germline CDR1 SNHLY, CDR2 FYNNEI. The CDR3 loop spans 13 amino acids. V dropped 10 bases and J dropped 1 base, with 10 bases sitting between them. CDR3 in DNA: TGTGCCACCGGACAGAGGAACACCGGGGAGCTGTTTTTT. Protein sequence: CATGQRNTGELFF.

This rearrangement joins TRBV18 to TRBJ2-5; 9 bases match TRBD1. Germline V gene lookup returns CDR1 KGHSH and CDR2 LQKENI. V gave up 4 bases and J gave up 5 bases; unmatched junction bases: 20. CDR3 length: 19 residues. CDR3 residues: CASSLTPQGARVGDETQYF. CDR3 bases: TGTGCCAGCTCACTGACTCCACAGGGGGCGCGAGTTGGGGATGAGACCCAGTACTTC.

This clonotype was seen a handful of times. Compared with germline, one end of the junction differs, possibly owing to a read error. The gene calls are TRBV2 and TRBJ2-4, with 9 bases matching TRBD2. CDR1 is SNHLY and CDR2 is FYNNEI in the germline V gene. This CDR3 contains 18 residues. CDR3 DNA sequence: TGTGCCGGCAGCTCCCACGCGGGACGGGAGCGGGAGGAAAACATTCAGTACTTC. Translating it yields CAGSSHAGREREENIQYF.

V gene TRBV10-3 combines with J gene TRBJ1-3, with no clear D. Between the trimmed V and J ends, which lost 3 bases and 4 bases, there was a span of 10 bases. The CDR3 is made up of 14 amino acids. Germline V gene data show CDR1 as ENHRY and CDR2 as SYGVKD. In DNA form, the CDR3 reads TGTGCCATCAGTGACTTCGGCCCAGGAAACACCATATATTTT. Translation gives CAISDFGPGNTIYF.

Here the CDR3 DNA reads TGTGCCAGCAGTCTTCGGGAGGGTCAGGTTTATAATTCACCCCTCCACTTT. This translates into CASSLREGQVYNSPLHF. This chain connects TRBV6-1 to TRBJ1-6, with D unclear. The CDR3 runs 17 residues. Germline V CDR1 and CDR2: MNHNS, SASEGT. Between the trimmed V and J ends, which lost 5 bases and 4 bases, there was a span of 18 bases.

This clonotype came up many times. This CDR3 reads CASSQGGSPYEQYF. DNA of the CDR3: TGCGCCAGCAGCCAAGGAGGCTCCCCCTACGAGCAGTACTTC. The genes are TRBV4-1 and TRBJ2-7; D remains ambiguous. This CDR3 region has 14 residues. The germline V and J ends were trimmed by 1 base and 2 bases, with 9 bases remaining between them. Germline CDR1 and CDR2: MGHRA and YSYEKL.

There are many counts of this clonotype. CDR3 coding DNA: TGTGCCAGCAGTCCAACCCGCAGGGTGGGTAGCGGTGGCTACACCTTC. Encoded protein: CASSPTRRVGSGGYTF. The chain has TRBV12-3 or TRBV12-4 and TRBJ1-2, with a tentative D call TRBD1 (5 bases). This CDR3 has 16 amino acids. V lost 5 bases and J 7 bases, leaving 23 bases between the germline ends.